This T cell receptor beta chain appears in the sequencing data of a study of cytomegalovirus exposure and HLA in healthy donors. Study-level information: When roughly 420 donors were genotyped, roughly four fifths of them were found to fall in the Caucasian-associated ancestry cluster.

Whole-study findings and limits: Owing to their indistinguishability, certain V segments, notably TRBV6-2 and TRBV6-3, were excluded.

The V gene's germline CDR1 is LNHNV and CDR2 YYDKDF (reference sequence). This CDR3 is 20 amino acids long. V gave up 2 bases and J gave up 4 bases; unmatched junction bases: 19. Concerning this clone: Its target is unknown.

The study ran its PCR with 60 Vbeta and 13 Jbeta primers. Sequencing used immunoSEQ multiplex PCR; TCRdb keeps in-frame clones, though not all of them. The sample shows more than 85,000 clones, roughly three quarters of them seen only once. The clonotype was recovered from a female donor in good health and CMV-seronegative. Sequenced: PBMCs. The chain couples TRBV15 to TRBJ1-1; 10 bases map to TRBD1. The CDR3 loop reads CATSRWYSFGQGGSSTEAFF. The CDR3 region has the DNA TGTGCCACCAGCAGATGGTATAGTTTCGGACAGGGGGGATCGAGCACTGAAGCTTTCTTT.